This entry lists 24 T cell receptor beta chains sequenced from one sample in a study of blood T cells in healthy people across ages. The second PCR ran about 7 to 12 cycles with a sample-barcoded 5' primer and J-beta primers. One entry per CDR3 protein, called by TCRdb with MiXCR from the 5' RACE reads. The sample consists of some 760,000 distinct CDR3 sequences, around 25% of them appearing once. Another study also made use of these data, one on T cells of mothers and their children.

Sequencing was carried out using blood. Receptors were obtained from a boy aged 10-17 years in good health.

This chain connects TRBV5-1 to TRBJ1-4; TRBD1 matches 7 bases. V was clipped by 0 bases and J by 2 bases; unmatched bases: 4. CDR1 and CDR2 from the germline V gene are SGHRS and YFSETQ. The CDR3 sequence is 16 residues long. In DNA, the CDR3 is TGCGCCAGCAGCTTGGGAGAACAGGGGACTAATGAAAAACTGTTTTTT. This sequence encodes CASSLGEQGTNEKLFF.

V gene TRBV27 combines with J gene TRBJ2-5, with 8 bases that match TRBD1. The J call may be mistaken, given a closer DNA end match to TRBJ2-7. Germline CDR1 is MNHEY and CDR2 is SMNVEV (reference sequence). The CDR3 totals 15 residues. The CDR3 sequence: CASSSMGGQGLEQYF. Here the CDR3 DNA reads TGTGCCAGCAGTTCCATGGGCGGACAGGGACTCGAGCAGTACTTC.

The chain carries TRBV24-1 and TRBJ1-4, with a possible D match to TRBD1 (5 bases). This CDR3 has 13 amino acids. In germline, CDR1 is KGHDR, CDR2 SFDVKD. Trimming took off 10 bases at V and 4 bases at J, with 12 bases between the two ends. Written as DNA, the CDR3 is TGTGCCACTTCGGAGGGGAGTAATGAAAAACTGTTTTTT. This translates into CATSEGSNEKLFF.

The rearrangement links TRBV20-1 to TRBJ2-4, with unresolved D. In germline, CDR1 is DFQATT, CDR2 SNEGSKA (reference sequence). This CDR3 region has 15 residues. V was pared by 6 bases and J by 0 bases, with 15 bases between. The CDR3 loop reads CSALASLLAKNIQYF. The CDR3 DNA sequence: TGCAGTGCCCTGGCCAGTCTACTAGCCAAAAACATTCAGTACTTC.

The table lists this clonotype with a few counts. The rearrangement joins TRBV12-3 or TRBV12-4 to TRBJ2-5; 10 bases are shared with TRBD1. V lost 6 bases, J lost 5 bases, and 6 bases stayed unmatched. CDR3 length equals 14 residues. CDR3: CASRGTGVAETQYF. The DNA of the CDR3 is TGTGCCAGCAGAGGGACAGGGGTAGCGGAGACCCAGTACTTC.

V usage is TRBV28 and J usage is TRBJ2-6; perhaps TRBD1 as D (5 bases). Germline V lookup: CDR1 MDHEN, CDR2 SYDVKM. Trimming took 7 bases from V and 14 from J, leaving 15 bases between them. The CDR3 is 12 residues long. CDR3 sequence reads: CASMEDNRFLTF. The CDR3, as DNA: TGTGCCAGCATGGAAGACAACAGGTTCCTGACTTTC.

V is TRBV20-1 and J is TRBJ2-1, with 10 bases aligning to TRBD2. Losses at the gene ends were 3 bases for V and 5 bases for J; bases not matched to a gene: 10. Germline CDR1 and CDR2: DFQATT and SNEGSKA (reference sequence). The CDR3 extends over 16 amino acids. Here the CDR3 reads CSASALGLAANNEQFF. The CDR3 DNA sequence: TGCAGTGCTAGCGCCTTAGGACTAGCGGCCAACAATGAGCAGTTCTTC.

This clonotype occurred a few times. The rearrangement uses TRBV4-1 and TRBJ2-3; a possible D gene is TRBD1 (8 bases). Germline values: CDR1 MGHRA, CDR2 YSYEKL. CDR3 size: 18 residues. Trimming removed 4 bases at V and 2 bases at J, with 22 bases between. CDR3 in amino acids: CASSLRWQQGGLTDTQYF. CDR3 coding DNA: TGCGCCAGCAGCCTGAGGTGGCAACAGGGGGGGCTCACAGATACGCAGTATTTT.

V usage is TRBV20-1 and J usage is TRBJ2-1; a possible D gene is TRBD2 (7 bases). TRBJ2-5 matches the DNA end more closely, so the J call is doubtful. Per the germline V gene, CDR1 is DFQATT and CDR2 is SNEGSKA (reference sequence). The CDR3 contains 15 residues. The CDR3 loop is CSASGLGGEIETQYF. CDR3 in DNA: TGCAGTGCTAGCGGACTAGGGGGTGAGATAGAGACCCAGTACTTC.

This clonotype was counted a few times. The V call is TRBV4-3, the J call TRBJ2-4; D unresolved. The CDR3 contains 17 residues. Germline CDR1 is LGHNA and CDR2 is YSLEER. The V gene lost 0 bases and the J gene lost 2 bases, with 14 bases spanning the gap. For the CDR3, the DNA is TGCGCCAGCAGCCAAGATCTGGGCGTTGTATCCAAAAACATTCAGTACTTC. Protein product: CASSQDLGVVSKNIQYF.

The gene calls are TRBV7-2 and TRBJ1-5, with a weak D call TRBD1 (6 bases). Germline V gene data show CDR1 as SGHTA and CDR2 as FQGNSA. Trimming removed 0 bases from V and 3 bases from J, with 12 bases in between. This CDR3 has 16 residues. DNA of the CDR3: TGTGCCAGCAGCTTAGCAGGGGGTAGTCTCAATCAGCCCCAGCATTTT. This codes for CASSLAGGSLNQPQHF.

This chain uses TRBV11-3 with TRBJ1-2, with TRBD1 matching 7 bases. Germline V lookup: CDR1 SGHNT, CDR2 YENEEA. The CDR3 totals 13 residues. After removal of 5 bases from V and 5 bases from J, the junction contained 5 bases not matched to a gene. CDR3 loop: CASSVGTVYGYTF. For the CDR3, the DNA is TGTGCCAGCAGCGTCGGGACAGTGTATGGCTACACCTTC.

The chain couples TRBV29-1 to TRBJ2-1; 7 bases agree with TRBD2. V gave up 0 bases and J gave up 1 base; unmatched junction bases: 18. The CDR3 is made up of 20 amino acids. CDR1 is SQVTM and CDR2 is ANQGSEA in the germline V gene. In DNA, the CDR3 is TGCAGCGTTGAAGATCCCGTTCCCCCTAGCGGTAAAACATCCTACAATGAGCAGTTCTTC. This encodes CSVEDPVPPSGKTSYNEQFF.

The sample holds a few counts of this clonotype. CDR3 sequence (DNA): TGTGCCAGCACCGCTAATAGGGTGGGAGAGACCCAGTACTTC. Its translation: CASTANRVGETQYF. V is TRBV12-3 or TRBV12-4 and J is TRBJ2-5; no clear D gene. CDR3 length: 14 residues. Between the trimmed V and J ends, which lost 7 bases and 4 bases, there was a span of 16 bases.

The chain joins TRBV6-2 or TRBV6-3 to TRBJ1-5; D call uncertain. The V end lost 2 bases, the J end lost 1 base, and 9 bases lay between the germline ends. CDR3 length: 15 amino acids. The germline V gene encodes CDR1 MNHEY and CDR2 SVGEGT. CDR3 bases: TGTGCCAGCAGTTACGGTATGTTAAGCAATCAGCCCCAGCATTTT. Its protein is CASSYGMLSNQPQHF.

The chain uses TRBV7-9 and TRBJ1-2; 8 bases match TRBD1. Germline assignment: CDR1 SEHNR and CDR2 FQNEAQ (reference sequence). This CDR3 comprises 15 residues. The junction had 10 bases not matched to a gene; V was cut back by 3 bases and J by 7 bases. The CDR3 nucleotides are TGTGCCAGCAGCTTCGCGGCGACAGGGGCATCTGGCTACACCTTC. Amino acids: CASSFAATGASGYTF.

The chain recombines TRBV6-1 with TRBJ2-3, with no clear D. Trimming took off 5 bases at V and 4 bases at J, with 13 bases between the two ends. Germline CDR1 MNHNS, CDR2 SASEGT. CDR3 length: 14 residues. CDR3 bases: TGTGCCAGCAGTCTAAGGCCTGAGGCAGATACGCAGTATTTT. Amino acids: CASSLRPEADTQYF.

The chain carries TRBV2 and TRBJ2-3, with 8 nucleotides matching TRBD2. V shed 6 bases, J shed 4 bases, and the junction held 6 bases outside the gene matches. Germline CDR1 reads SNHLY; CDR2 reads FYNNEI. CDR3 size: 14 residues. The CDR3: CASSSGGIPDTQYF. CDR3 sequence (DNA): TGTGCCAGCAGCTCGGGGGGGATCCCAGATACGCAGTATTTT.

This clonotype was seen just once. The rearrangement uses TRBV27 and TRBJ2-6; weak D call: TRBD2 (7 bases). The germline V gene has CDR1 MNHEY and CDR2 SMNVEV (reference sequence). Deletions cut 3 bases from V and 1 base from J, with 16 bases between. This CDR3 spans 18 amino acids. The CDR3 loop is CASSFAGALLSGANVLTF. The CDR3 DNA is TGTGCCAGCAGTTTTGCGGGGGCGCTACTTTCTGGGGCCAACGTCCTGACTTTC.

This clonotype was recorded a few times. This chain links TRBV15 with TRBJ2-1; 9 nucleotides match TRBD2. Germline lookup yields CDR1 LNHNV and CDR2 YYDKDF (reference sequence). V was pared by 7 bases and J by 10 bases, with 14 bases of the junction left unmatched. The CDR3 extends over 15 amino acids. This chain's CDR3 is CATTPEASGMGEQFF. Written as DNA, the CDR3 is TGTGCCACCACCCCCGAGGCTAGCGGGATGGGAGAGCAGTTCTTC.

V gene TRBV4-2 combines with J gene TRBJ2-1; 8 bases align to TRBD2. From germline, CDR1 is LGHNA and CDR2 YNFKEQ. This CDR3 contains 12 residues. The junction had 2 bases not matched to a gene; V was cut back by 4 bases and J by 9 bases. The CDR3 region is CASSPGGTEQFF. DNA of the CDR3: TGTGCCAGCAGCCCGGGGGGGACTGAGCAGTTCTTC.

This clonotype was found a few times. The chain employs TRBV29-1 and TRBJ1-1; maybe TRBD1 (6 bases). This CDR3 has 13 residues. Trimming removed 4 bases from V and 4 bases from J, with 13 bases in between. CDR1 and CDR2 from the germline V gene are SQVTM and ANQGSEA. CDR3 sequence: CSVGGRPGTEAFF. CDR3 in DNA: TGCAGCGTTGGGGGGCGGCCGGGCACTGAAGCTTTCTTT.

The V call is TRBV20-1, the J call TRBJ2-5; D is undetermined. Germline lookup yields CDR1 DFQATT and CDR2 SNEGSKA (reference sequence). The V gene lost 5 bases and the J gene lost 3 bases, with 10 bases spanning the gap. The CDR3 extends over 12 amino acids. CDR3 protein: CSAPVLEETQYF. CDR3 DNA: TGCAGTGCTCCCGTCCTAGAAGAGACCCAGTACTTC.

The chain is built from TRBV7-8 and TRBJ2-5; D unresolved. The J call is in doubt because the DNA end fits TRBJ2-1 better. CDR3 size: 12 residues. Germline V gene sequence: CDR1 SGHVS, CDR2 FQNEAQ. CDR3 in amino acids: CASRLMGNEQFF. CDR3 nucleotide sequence: TGTGCCAGCAGGCTGATGGGAAATGAGCAGTTCTTC.